This is a list of T cell receptor beta chains from one sample in a study of blood T cell repertoires in COVID-19. Profiled with immunoSEQ multiplex PCR; TCRdb holds only in-frame clones, not every one. The sample has hundreds of thousands of clones; 75% to 90% are singletons. The specimen was peripheral blood. These receptors were obtained from a woman in her twenties or thirties with active or convalescent COVID-19. CDR3s include the opening cysteine and the closing phenylalanine or tryptophan. A D gene is named only where the DNA matches it firmly. The size field is filled for only some rows; it gives once, few, many or a size class.

clone_size	j_call	v_call	d_call	cdr3_aa	cdr3_nt
-	TRBJ1-1	TRBV6-5	-	CASSWGLLSPEAFF	TGTGCCAGCAGTTGGGGACTCCTGAGCCCTGAAGCTTTCTTT
-	TRBJ1-5	TRBV19	TRBD1	CASSGGTGTGNWQPQHF	TGTGCCAGTAGTGGTGGGACCGGGACAGGGAATTGGCAGCCCCAGCATTTT
-	TRBJ1-2	TRBV6-2/TRBV6-3	-	CASSYGGFGYGYTF	TGTGCCAGCAGTTACGGGGGCTTCGGCTATGGCTACACCTTC
-	TRBJ1-3	TRBV4-1	TRBD1	CASSPWDSSGNTIYF	TGCGCCAGCAGCCCTTGGGACAGCTCTGGAAACACCATATATTTT
-	TRBJ2-5	TRBV19	TRBD1	CASSATQGSSETQYF	TGTGCCAGTAGTGCAACACAGGGGAGTTCGGAGACCCAGTACTTC
-	TRBJ1-2	TRBV27	-	CASRAGVAGYTF	TGTGCCAGCAGGGCAGGGGTTGCTGGCTACACCTTC
-	TRBJ1-6	TRBV6-1	-	CASSEAGRSPLHF	TGTGCCAGCAGTGAGGCAGGGCGTTCACCCCTCCACTTT
few	TRBJ1-2	TRBV7-9	TRBD1	CASSSGTGGIWDGYTF	TGTGCCAGCAGCTCCGGGACAGGGGGCATTTGGGATGGCTACACCTTC
few	TRBJ1-1	TRBV7-9	-	CASSLDLGGSTEAFF	TGTGCCAGCAGCTTAGATCTGGGGGGGTCCACTGAAGCTTTCTTT
-	TRBJ1-2	TRBV9	TRBD1	CASSVVGTGSYGYTF	TGTGCCAGCAGCGTAGTAGGGACAGGATCCTATGGCTACACCTTC
few	TRBJ1-3	TRBV9	-	CASRPGGSSGNTIYF	TGTGCCAGCAGACCTGGGGGGAGCTCTGGAAACACCATATATTTT
-	TRBJ2-1	TRBV4-1	TRBD2	CASSPRGGAYNEQFF	TGCGCCAGCAGCCCTCGGGGGGGGGCCTACAATGAGCAGTTCTTC
-	TRBJ1-3	TRBV2	-	CASNFGLAPGNTIYF	TGTGCCAGCAACTTTGGCCTAGCACCTGGAAACACCATATATTTT
-	TRBJ2-2	TRBV5-1	-	CASSLVGVGFASTGTGELFF	TGCGCCAGCAGCTTGGTCGGAGTTGGTTTTGCCAGTACGGGAACCGGGGAGCTGTTTTTT
-	TRBJ1-3	TRBV18	TRBD1	CASSNDRASGNTIYF	TGTGCCAGCTCTAACGACAGGGCCAGTGGAAACACCATATATTTT
-	TRBJ1-6	TRBV6-5	-	CASKERSSYNSPLHF	TGTGCCAGCAAAGAGAGAAGCTCCTATAATTCACCCCTCCACTTT
-	TRBJ2-1	TRBV3-1/TRBV3-2	TRBD2	CASSPVAGGRNEQFF	TGTGCCAGCAGCCCTGTCGCGGGAGGTCGCAATGAGCAGTTCTTC
-	TRBJ2-7	TRBV7-2	-	CASSWGETYEQYF	TGTGCCAGCAGCTGGGGGGAGACCTACGAGCAGTACTTC
few	TRBJ2-1	TRBV14	-	CASSQDRVLSYNEQFF	TGTGCCAGCAGCCAAGATCGGGTGCTTTCCTACAATGAGCAGTTCTTC
-	TRBJ1-1	TRBV4-1	TRBD1	CASSHGDRGRSTEAFF	TGCGCCAGCAGCCATGGAGACAGGGGTAGAAGTACTGAAGCTTTCTTT
-	TRBJ1-6	TRBV27	-	CASSKALNPSPLHF	TGTGCCAGCAGTAAAGCCCTGAATCCTTCACCCCTCCACTTT
-	TRBJ1-4	TRBV13	-	CASSLNRVKSLTNEKLFF	TGTGCCAGCAGCTTAAACAGGGTGAAATCTCTGACTAATGAAAAACTGTTTTTT
-	TRBJ1-1	TRBV21-1	-	CASREQQTNTEAFF	TGTGCCAGCAGAGAACAACAGACGAACACTGAAGCTTTCTTT
-	TRBJ2-3	TRBV2	-	CASTRRATDTQYF	TGTGCCAGCACGCGCAGGGCTACAGATACGCAGTATTTT
-	TRBJ1-1	TRBV2	-	CASNPTGEAFF	TGTGCCAGCAACCCAACAGGGGAAGCTTTCTTT
few	TRBJ2-1	TRBV3-1/TRBV3-2	TRBD1	CASSPETGFPYNEQFF	TGTGCCAGCAGCCCGGAGACAGGGTTCCCCTACAATGAGCAGTTCTTC
-	TRBJ1-2	TRBV19	-	CASSLEGTAGYTF	TGTGCCAGTAGCCTGGAGGGGACCGCTGGCTACACCTTC
-	TRBJ1-4	TRBV5-5	-	CASSLAIMRNEKLFF	TGTGCCAGCAGCTTAGCGATCATGAGAAACGAAAAACTGTTTTTT